This T cell receptor beta chain was found in a study of blood T cells in healthy people across ages. In germline, CDR1 is SQVTM, CDR2 ANQGSEA. This CDR3 contains 13 residues. V was pared by 5 bases and J by 3 bases, with 4 bases of the junction left unmatched. General study findings and limits: Both higher diversity and more naive CD4+ cells marked long-lived donors when set against aged donors.

This clonotype has more than one count but fewer than ten. Its antigen is unknown. Next came a second PCR, run for about 6 to 12 cycles, which used a sample-barcoded 5' primer along with a J-beta primer mix. MiXCR, run by TCRdb on the 5' RACE reads, gives a single entry per CDR3 protein. The sample holds about 630,000 distinct CDR3 sequences, 20% to 25% seen once. This TCR came from a man between 70 and 80 years old in good health. The genes are TRBV29-1 and TRBJ2-7, with 10 bases matching TRBD2. Sequenced: blood. CDR3 DNA: TGCAGCGTTCGGACTAGCGGAGGCTACGAGCAGTACTTC. Its translation: CSVRTSGGYEQYF.